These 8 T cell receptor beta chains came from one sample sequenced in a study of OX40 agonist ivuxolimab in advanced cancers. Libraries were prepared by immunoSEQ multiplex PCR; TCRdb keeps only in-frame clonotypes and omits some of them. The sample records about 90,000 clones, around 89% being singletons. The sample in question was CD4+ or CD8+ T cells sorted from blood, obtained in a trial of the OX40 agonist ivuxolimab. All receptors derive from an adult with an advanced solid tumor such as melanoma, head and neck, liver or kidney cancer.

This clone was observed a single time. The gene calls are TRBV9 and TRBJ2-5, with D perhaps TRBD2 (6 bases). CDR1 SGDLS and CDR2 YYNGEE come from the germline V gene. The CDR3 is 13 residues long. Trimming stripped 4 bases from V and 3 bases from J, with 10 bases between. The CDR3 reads CASSTGLKETQYF. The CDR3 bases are TGTGCCAGCAGCACGGGACTTAAAGAGACCCAGTACTTC.

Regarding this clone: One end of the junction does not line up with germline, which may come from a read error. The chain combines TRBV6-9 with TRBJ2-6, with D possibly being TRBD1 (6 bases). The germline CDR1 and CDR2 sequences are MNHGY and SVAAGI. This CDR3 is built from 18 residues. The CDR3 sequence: CASSWGRLTTKSGQRPDF. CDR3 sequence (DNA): TGTGCCAGCAGTTGGGGGCGGCTTACGACAAAGTCGGGCCAACGTCCTGATTTC.

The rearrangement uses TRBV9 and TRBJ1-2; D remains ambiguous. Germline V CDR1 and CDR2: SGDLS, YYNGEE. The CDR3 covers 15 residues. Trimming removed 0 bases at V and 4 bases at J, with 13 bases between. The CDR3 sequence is CASSVDKGEGYGYTF. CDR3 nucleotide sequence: TGTGCCAGCAGCGTAGACAAAGGCGAGGGCTATGGCTACACCTTC.

The CDR3 DNA follows: TGCGCCAGCAGCTTAGAGGGACGGGGGAACACTGAAGCTTTCTTT. It encodes CASSLEGRGNTEAFF. The chain recombines TRBV5-1 with TRBJ1-1, with a possible D match to TRBD1 (5 bases). Looked up from germline, CDR1 is SGHRS and CDR2 is YFSETQ. The CDR3 length is 15 residues. Trimming left V 2 bases short and J 1 base short, with 12 bases between.

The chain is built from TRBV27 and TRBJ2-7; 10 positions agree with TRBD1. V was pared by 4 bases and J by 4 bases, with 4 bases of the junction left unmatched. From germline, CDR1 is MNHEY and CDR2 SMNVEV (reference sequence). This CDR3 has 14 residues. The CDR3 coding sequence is TGTGCCAGCAGTTCCGGGACAGGGGATTACGAGCAGTACTTC. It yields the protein CASSSGTGDYEQYF.

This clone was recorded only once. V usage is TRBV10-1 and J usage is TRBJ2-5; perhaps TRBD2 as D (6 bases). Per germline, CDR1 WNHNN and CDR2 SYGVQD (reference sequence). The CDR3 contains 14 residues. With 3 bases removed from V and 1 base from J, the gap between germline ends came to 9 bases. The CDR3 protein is CASSEGGPQETQYF. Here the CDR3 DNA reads TGCGCCAGCAGTGAAGGAGGGCCCCAAGAGACCCAGTACTTC.

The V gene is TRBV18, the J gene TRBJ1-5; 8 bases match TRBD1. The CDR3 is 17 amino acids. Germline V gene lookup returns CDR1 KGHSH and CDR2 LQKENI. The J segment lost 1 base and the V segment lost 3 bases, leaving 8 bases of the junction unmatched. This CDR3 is CASSPFSGTGSNQPQHF. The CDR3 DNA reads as TGTGCCAGCTCACCTTTCTCGGGGACAGGCAGCAATCAGCCCCAGCATTTT.

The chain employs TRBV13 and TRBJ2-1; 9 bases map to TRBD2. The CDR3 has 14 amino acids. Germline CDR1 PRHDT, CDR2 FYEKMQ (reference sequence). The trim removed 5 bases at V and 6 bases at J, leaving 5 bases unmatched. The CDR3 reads CASSQETSGNEQFF. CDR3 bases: TGTGCCAGCAGCCAAGAGACTAGCGGCAATGAGCAGTTCTTC.